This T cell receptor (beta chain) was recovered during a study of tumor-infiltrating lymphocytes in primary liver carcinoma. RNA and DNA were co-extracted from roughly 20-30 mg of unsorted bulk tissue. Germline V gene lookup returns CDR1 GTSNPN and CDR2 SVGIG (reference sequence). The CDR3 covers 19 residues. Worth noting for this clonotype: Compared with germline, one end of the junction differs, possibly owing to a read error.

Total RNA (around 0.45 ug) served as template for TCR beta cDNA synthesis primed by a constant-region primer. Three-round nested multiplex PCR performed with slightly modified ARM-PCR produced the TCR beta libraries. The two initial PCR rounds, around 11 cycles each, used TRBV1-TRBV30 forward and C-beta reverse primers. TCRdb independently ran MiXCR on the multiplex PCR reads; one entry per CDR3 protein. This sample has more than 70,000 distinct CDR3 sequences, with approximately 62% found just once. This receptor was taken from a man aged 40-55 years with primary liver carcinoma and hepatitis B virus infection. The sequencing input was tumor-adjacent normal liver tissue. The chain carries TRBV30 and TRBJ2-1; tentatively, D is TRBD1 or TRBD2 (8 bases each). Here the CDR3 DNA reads TGTGCCTGGAGTCCTCCGACAGGGGTAGCGGGAAGCTCCCACAATGAGCAGTTCTTC. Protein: CAWSPPTGVAGSSHNEQFF.